This T cell receptor (beta chain) was recovered during a study of cytomegalovirus exposure and HLA in healthy donors. This clone was observed a handful of times. Its target is not known. This CDR3 is built from 16 residues. The V gene lost 0 bases and the J gene lost 7 bases, with 16 bases spanning the gap. Germline V gives CDR1 SGHAT, CDR2 FQNNGV. This PCR relied on a set of 60 Vbeta primers and 13 Jbeta primers. Repertoires were generated with immunoSEQ multiplex PCR, while TCRdb's copy carries only in-frame clones and drops some. The profile shows roughly 200,000 clones, around 64% of them singletons. Broader study findings: Specificity for CMV antigens was confirmed in vitro for a few of the CMV-associated chains.

The sample comprised PBMCs. The genes are TRBV11-2 and TRBJ2-4; possible D gene TRBD2, 6 bases. This receptor was identified in a man between 35 and 55 years old in good health and CMV-seropositive. The CDR3 spells CASSLDGGRDTNIQYF. The CDR3 DNA reads as TGTGCCAGCAGCTTAGACGGAGGGCGGGATACGAACATTCAGTACTTC.